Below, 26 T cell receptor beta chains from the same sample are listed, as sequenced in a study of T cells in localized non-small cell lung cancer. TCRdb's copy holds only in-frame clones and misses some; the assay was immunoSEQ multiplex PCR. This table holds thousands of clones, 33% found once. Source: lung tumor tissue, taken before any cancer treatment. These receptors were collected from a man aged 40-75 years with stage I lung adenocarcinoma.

CDR3 sequence reads: CASSLFGANYGYTF. The DNA of the CDR3 is TGTGCCAGCAGCTTATTCGGAGCTAACTATGGCTACACCTTC. The chain employs TRBV11-3 and TRBJ1-2; D gene uncertain. The CDR3 spans 14 residues. Germline V gives CDR1 SGHNT, CDR2 YENEEA. V lost 2 bases, J lost 0 bases, and 7 bases lay in between.

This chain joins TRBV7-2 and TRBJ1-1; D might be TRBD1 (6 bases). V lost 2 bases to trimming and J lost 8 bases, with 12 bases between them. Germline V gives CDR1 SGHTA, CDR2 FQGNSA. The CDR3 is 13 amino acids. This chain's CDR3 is CASSLMGGGEAFF. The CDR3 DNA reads TGTGCCAGCAGCTTAATGGGGGGCGGCGAAGCTTTCTTT.

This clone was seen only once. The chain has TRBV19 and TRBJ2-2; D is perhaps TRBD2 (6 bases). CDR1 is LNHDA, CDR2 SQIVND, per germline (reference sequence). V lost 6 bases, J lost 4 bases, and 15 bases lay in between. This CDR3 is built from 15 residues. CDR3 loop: CASSHLGGTTGELFF. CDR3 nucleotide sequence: TGTGCCAGTAGCCACCTCGGGGGAACCACCGGGGAGCTGTTTTTT.

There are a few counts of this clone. The CDR3: CASSQDIGDGGEKLFF. CDR3 nucleotide sequence: TGCGCCAGCAGCCAAGATATTGGGGATGGAGGTGAAAAACTGTTTTTT. This chain connects TRBV4-1 to TRBJ1-4; D not resolved. The CDR3 loop spans 16 amino acids. Trimming removed 0 bases at V and 7 bases at J, with 15 bases between. In germline, CDR1 is MGHRA, CDR2 YSYEKL.

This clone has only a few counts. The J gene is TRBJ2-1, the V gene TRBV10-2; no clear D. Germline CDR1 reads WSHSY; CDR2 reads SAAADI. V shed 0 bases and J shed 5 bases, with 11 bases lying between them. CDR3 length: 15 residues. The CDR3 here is CASSESRSLNNEQFF. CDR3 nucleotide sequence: TGCGCCAGCAGTGAGTCTCGGTCCTTGAACAATGAGCAGTTCTTC.

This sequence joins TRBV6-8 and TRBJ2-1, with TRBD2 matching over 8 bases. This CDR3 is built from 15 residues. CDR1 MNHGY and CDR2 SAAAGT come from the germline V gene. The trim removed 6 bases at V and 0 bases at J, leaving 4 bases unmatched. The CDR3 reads CASSRSGSSYNEQFF. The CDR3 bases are TGTGCCAGCAGCCGGAGCGGGAGCTCCTACAATGAGCAGTTCTTC.

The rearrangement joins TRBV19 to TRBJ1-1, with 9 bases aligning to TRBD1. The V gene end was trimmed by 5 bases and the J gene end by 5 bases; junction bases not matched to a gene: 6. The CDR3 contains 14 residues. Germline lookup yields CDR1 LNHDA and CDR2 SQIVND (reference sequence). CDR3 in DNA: TGTGCCAGTAGTCTAACAGGGGGCGGAACTGAAGCTTTCTTT. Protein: CASSLTGGGTEAFF.

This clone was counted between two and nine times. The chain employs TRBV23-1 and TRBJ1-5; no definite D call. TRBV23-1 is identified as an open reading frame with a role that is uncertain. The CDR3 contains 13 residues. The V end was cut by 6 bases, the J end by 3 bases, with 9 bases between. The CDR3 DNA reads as TGCGCCAGCAGCCAAGGCACCAATCAGCCCCAGCATTTT. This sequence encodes CASSQGTNQPQHF.

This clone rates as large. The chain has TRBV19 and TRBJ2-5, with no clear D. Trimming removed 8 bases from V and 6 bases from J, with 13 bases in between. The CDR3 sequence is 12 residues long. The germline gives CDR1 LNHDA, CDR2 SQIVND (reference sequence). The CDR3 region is CASGVGMQTQYF. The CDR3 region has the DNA TGTGCCAGTGGAGTTGGGATGCAGACCCAGTACTTC.

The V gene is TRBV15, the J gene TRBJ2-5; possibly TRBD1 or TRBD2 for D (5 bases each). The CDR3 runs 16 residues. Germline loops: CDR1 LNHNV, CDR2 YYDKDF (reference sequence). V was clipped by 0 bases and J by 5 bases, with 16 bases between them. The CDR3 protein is CATSRDLGVGSETQYF. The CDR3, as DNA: TGTGCCACCAGCAGAGACTTGGGGGTAGGGTCGGAGACCCAGTACTTC.

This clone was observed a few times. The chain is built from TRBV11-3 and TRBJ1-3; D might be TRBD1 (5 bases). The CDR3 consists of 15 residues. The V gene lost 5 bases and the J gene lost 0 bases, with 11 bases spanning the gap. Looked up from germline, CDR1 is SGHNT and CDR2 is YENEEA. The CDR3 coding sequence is TGTGCCAGCAGCCTCCGGGGGGTCTCTGGAAACACCATATATTTT. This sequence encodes CASSLRGVSGNTIYF.

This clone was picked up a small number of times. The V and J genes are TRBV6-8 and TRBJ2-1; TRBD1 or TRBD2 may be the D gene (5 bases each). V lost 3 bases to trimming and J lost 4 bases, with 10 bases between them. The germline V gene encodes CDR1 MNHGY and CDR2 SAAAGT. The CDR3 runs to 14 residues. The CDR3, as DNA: TGTGCCAGCAGTTATGGGGGTAGATACAATGAGCAGTTCTTC. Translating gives CASSYGGRYNEQFF.

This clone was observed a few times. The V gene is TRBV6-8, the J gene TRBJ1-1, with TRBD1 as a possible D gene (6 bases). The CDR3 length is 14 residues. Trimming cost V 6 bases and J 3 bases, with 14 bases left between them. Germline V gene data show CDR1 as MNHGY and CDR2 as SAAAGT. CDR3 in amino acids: CASSAQGRYTEAFF. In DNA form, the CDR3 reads TGTGCCAGCAGCGCGCAGGGGAGGTACACTGAAGCTTTCTTT.

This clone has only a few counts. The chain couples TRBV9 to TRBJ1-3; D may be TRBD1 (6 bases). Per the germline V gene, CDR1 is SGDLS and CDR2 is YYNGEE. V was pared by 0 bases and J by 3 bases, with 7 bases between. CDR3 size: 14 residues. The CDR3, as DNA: TGTGCCAGCAGCGTAGAACAGGGTGGAAACACCATATATTTT. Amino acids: CASSVEQGGNTIYF.

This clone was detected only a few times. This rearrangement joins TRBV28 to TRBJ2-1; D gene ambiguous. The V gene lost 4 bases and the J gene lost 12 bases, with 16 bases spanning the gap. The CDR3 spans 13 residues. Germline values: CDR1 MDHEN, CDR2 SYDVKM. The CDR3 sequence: CASSSPPFVRQFF. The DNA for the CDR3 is TGTGCCAGCAGTTCCCCTCCTTTCGTCAGGCAGTTCTTC.

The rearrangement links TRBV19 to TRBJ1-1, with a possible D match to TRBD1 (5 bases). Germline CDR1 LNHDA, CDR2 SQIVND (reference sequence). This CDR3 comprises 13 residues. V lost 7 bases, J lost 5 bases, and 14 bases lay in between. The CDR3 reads CASMTLGGTEAFF. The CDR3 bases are TGTGCCAGTATGACTCTTGGGGGGACTGAAGCTTTCTTT. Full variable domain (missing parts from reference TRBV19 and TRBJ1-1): DGGITQSPKYLFRKEGQNVTLSCEQNLNHDAMYWYRQDPGQGLRLIYYSQIVNDFQKGDIAEGYSVSREKKESFPLTVTSAQKNPTAFYLCASMTLGGTEAFFGQGTRLTVV.

The CDR3 spells CASGLLAGVGDTQYF. In DNA, the CDR3 is TGTGCTAGTGGTTTGTTAGCGGGAGTAGGAGATACGCAGTATTTT. The gene calls are TRBV12-5 and TRBJ2-3, with 9 nucleotides matching TRBD2. The CDR3 runs 15 residues. Germline trimming cut 2 bases from V and 5 bases from J; bases unmatched to any gene: 5. Looked up from germline, CDR1 is LGHNT and CDR2 is FRNRAP.

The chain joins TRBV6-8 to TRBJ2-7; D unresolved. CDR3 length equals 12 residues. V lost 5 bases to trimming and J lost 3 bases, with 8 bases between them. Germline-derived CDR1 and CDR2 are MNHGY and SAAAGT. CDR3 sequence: CASSDHDYEQYF. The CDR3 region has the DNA TGTGCCAGCAGTGATCACGACTACGAGCAGTACTTC.

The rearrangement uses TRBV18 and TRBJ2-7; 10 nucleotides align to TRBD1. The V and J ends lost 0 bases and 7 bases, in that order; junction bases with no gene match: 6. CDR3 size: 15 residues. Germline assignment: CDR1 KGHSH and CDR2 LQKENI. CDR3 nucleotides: TGTGCCAGCTCACCACCCGGGACAGGGGACAAAGAGCAGTACTTC. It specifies CASSPPGTGDKEQYF.

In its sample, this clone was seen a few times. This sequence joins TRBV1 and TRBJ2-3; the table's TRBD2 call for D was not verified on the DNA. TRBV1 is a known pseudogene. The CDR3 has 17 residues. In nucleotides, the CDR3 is TGCGCCAGCAGCCAAGACATCCTAGCGGGGACGACAGATACGCAGTATTTT. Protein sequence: CASSQDILAGTTDTQYF.

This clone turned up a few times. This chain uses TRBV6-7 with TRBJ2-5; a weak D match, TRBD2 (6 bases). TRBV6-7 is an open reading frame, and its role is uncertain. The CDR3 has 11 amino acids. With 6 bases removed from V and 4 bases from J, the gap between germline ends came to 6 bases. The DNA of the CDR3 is TGTGCCAGCAGGGAGGGAGAGACCCAGTACTTC. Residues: CASREGETQYF.

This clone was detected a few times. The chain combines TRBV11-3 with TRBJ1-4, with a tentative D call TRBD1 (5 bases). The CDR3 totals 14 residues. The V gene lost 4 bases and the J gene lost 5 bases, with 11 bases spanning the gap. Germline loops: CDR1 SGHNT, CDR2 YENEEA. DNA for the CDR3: TGTGCCAGCAGCTCAGGGATACGAAATGAAAAACTGTTTTTT. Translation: CASSSGIRNEKLFF.

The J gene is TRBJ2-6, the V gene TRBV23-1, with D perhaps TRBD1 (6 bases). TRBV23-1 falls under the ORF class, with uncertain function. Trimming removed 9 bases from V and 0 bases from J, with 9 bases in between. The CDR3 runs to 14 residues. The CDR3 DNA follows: TGCGCCAGTGTAGGGGGCTCTGGGGCCAACGTCCTGACTTTC. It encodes CASVGGSGANVLTF.

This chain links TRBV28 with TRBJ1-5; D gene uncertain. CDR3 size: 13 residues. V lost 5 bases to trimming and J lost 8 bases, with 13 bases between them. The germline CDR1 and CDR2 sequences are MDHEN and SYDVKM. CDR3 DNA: TGTGCCAGCAGTCCCGATATCAAGGAGCCCCAGCATTTT. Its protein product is CASSPDIKEPQHF.

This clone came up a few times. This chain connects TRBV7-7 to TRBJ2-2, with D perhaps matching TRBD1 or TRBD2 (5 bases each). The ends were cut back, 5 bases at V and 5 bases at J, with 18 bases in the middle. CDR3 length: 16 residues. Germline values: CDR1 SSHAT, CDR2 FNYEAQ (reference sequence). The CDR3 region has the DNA TGTGCCAGCAGCCGAATGGGACGAGGCCAAACCGGGGAGCTGTTTTTT. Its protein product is CASSRMGRGQTGELFF. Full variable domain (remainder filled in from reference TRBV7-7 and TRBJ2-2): GAGVSQSPRYKVTKRGQDVTLRCDPISSHATLYWYQQALGQGPEFLTYFNYEAQPDKSGLPSDRFSAERPEGSISTLTIQRTEQRDSAMYRCASSRMGRGQTGELFFGEGSRLTVL.

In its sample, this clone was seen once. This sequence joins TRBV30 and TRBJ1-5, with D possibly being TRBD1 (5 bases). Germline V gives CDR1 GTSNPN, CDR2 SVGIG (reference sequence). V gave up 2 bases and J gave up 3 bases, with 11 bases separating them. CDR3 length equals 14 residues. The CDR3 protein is CAWSPWDSNQPQHF. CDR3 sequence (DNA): TGTGCCTGGAGTCCCTGGGACTCCAATCAGCCCCAGCATTTT. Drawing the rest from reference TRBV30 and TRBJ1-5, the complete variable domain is SQTIHQWPATLVQPVGSPLSLECTVEGTSNPNLYWYRQAAGRGLQLLFYSVGIGQISSEVPQNLSASRPQDRQFILSSKKLLLSDSGFYLCAWSPWDSNQPQHFGDGTRLSIL.